This T cell receptor beta chain derives from a study of blood T cell repertoires in COVID-19. Study in general: Acute and convalescent COVID-19 samples came from the United States, Italy and Spain. From T cells, B-cell-depleted T cells, or PBMCs came the material, which was cDNA or gDNA.

Per the original methods: Researchers report that nucleated cell counts were estimated from reference gene primer amplification. Assay used: immunoSEQ multiplex PCR; TCRdb lists only in-frame clones, some missing. Clone size and V and J calls were adopted from that table, with D and trimming inferred from the DNA. The sample lists 50,000 to 65,000 clones, 90% to 95% occurring once. Trimming took off 9 bases at V and 5 bases at J, with 13 bases between the two ends. Germline V gene sequence: CDR1 ENHRY, CDR2 SYGVKD. The CDR3 loop spans 12 amino acids. The V and J genes are TRBV10-3 and TRBJ1-2, with TRBD1 as a possible D gene (5 bases). The sequence was obtained from a man aged 45 to 65 with active COVID-19. Sequenced input: peripheral blood. The CDR3 DNA follows: TGTGCCATTTCGGGGCGGGAATATGGCTACACCTTC. Translating it yields CAISGREYGYTF.